These 27 T cell receptor beta chains were sequenced from one sample in a study of blood T cell repertoires in COVID-19. Clones were sequenced by immunoSEQ multiplex PCR, and TCRdb holds only the in-frame ones, with some missing. The sample holds 310,000 or so clones, about 89% seen once. Sequencing input: peripheral blood. The receptors were sampled from a man in his late teens or twenties who had recovered from COVID-19.

The gene calls are TRBV5-1 and TRBJ1-3; D is unclear. The ends were cut back, 5 bases at V and 4 bases at J, with 13 bases in the middle. The CDR3 sequence is 14 residues long. The germline V gene has CDR1 SGHRS and CDR2 YFSETQ. The CDR3 is CASSESAPGNTIYF. As DNA, the CDR3 is TGCGCCAGCAGTGAGAGTGCTCCCGGAAACACCATATATTTT.

J is TRBJ2-5 and V is TRBV5-1; 8 bases line up with TRBD2. Germline V gene sequence: CDR1 SGHRS, CDR2 YFSETQ. With 3 bases clipped from V and 5 bases from J, the junction kept 12 bases outside the gene matches. The CDR3 consists of 16 residues. CDR3 nucleotide sequence: TGCGCCAGCAGCTACCGGGAGGGCGGGAGTTGGGAGACCCAGTACTTC. Its protein product is CASSYREGGSWETQYF.

The chain joins TRBV4-1 to TRBJ2-7, with D tentatively TRBD2 (6 bases). This CDR3 region has 18 residues. Germline CDR1 and CDR2: MGHRA and YSYEKL. The V end lost 2 bases, the J end lost 5 bases, and 25 bases lay between the germline ends. CDR3 in amino acids: CASSQLDLLPDGRHEQYF. The CDR3 nucleotides are TGCGCCAGCAGCCAACTCGACCTCCTTCCCGACGGGAGACACGAGCAGTACTTC.

V gene TRBV6-2 or TRBV6-3 combines with J gene TRBJ1-2, with TRBD1 matching over 7 bases. CDR1 is MNHEY and CDR2 is SVGEGT in the germline V gene. CDR3 length: 16 amino acids. J gave up 8 bases and V 2 bases, and 14 bases lay outside the gene matches. The DNA for the CDR3 is TGTGCCAGCAGTTACACCGGAACAGGGGCTGGTATCGGCTACACCTTC. The encoded protein is CASSYTGTGAGIGYTF.

The genes are TRBV3-1 (or the pseudogene TRBV3-2) and TRBJ1-6; tentative D call: TRBD1 (5 bases). In germline, CDR1 is LGHDT, CDR2 YNNKEL (reference sequence). V was shortened by 4 bases and J by 6 bases, with 10 bases between the two germline ends. CDR3 length: 14 residues. CDR3 DNA sequence: TGTGCCAGCAGCCTAACAGGTTCTAATTCACCCCTCCACTTT. It translates to CASSLTGSNSPLHF.

Only one count was recorded for this clone. The rearrangement links TRBV7-2 to TRBJ2-7, with 13 positions matching TRBD2. The CDR3 runs 15 residues. In germline, CDR1 is SGHTA, CDR2 FQGNSA. Trimming removed 6 bases from V and 6 bases from J; junction bases left unmatched: 8. The DNA of the CDR3 is TGTGCCAGCAGGGTAGGACTAGCGGGGGAGGTCGAGCAGTACTTC. This sequence encodes CASRVGLAGEVEQYF.

The rearrangement links TRBV7-2 to TRBJ2-7; TRBD2 matches at 10 bases. Trimming at V came to 6 bases and at J to 2 bases, leaving 7 bases not matched to a gene. Per germline, CDR1 SGHTA and CDR2 FQGNSA. This CDR3 has 15 amino acids. CDR3 residues: CASRDLAGVTYEQYF. As DNA, the CDR3 is TGTGCCAGCAGAGATCTAGCGGGGGTGACCTACGAGCAGTACTTC.

J is TRBJ2-2 and V is TRBV7-2, with D perhaps matching TRBD1 (7 bases). The CDR3 consists of 15 residues. Trimming left V 5 bases short and J 4 bases short, with 14 bases between. Germline assignment: CDR1 SGHTA and CDR2 FQGNSA. As DNA, the CDR3 is TGTGCCAGCAGCCGCGACAGGGAGGCCACCGGGGAGCTGTTTTTT. Translated: CASSRDREATGELFF.

The genes are TRBV5-1 and TRBJ1-4; no firm D call. Trimming pared 2 bases from V and 7 bases from J, leaving 9 bases between. The CDR3 is 13 amino acids. Germline CDR1 and CDR2: SGHRS and YFSETQ. Written as DNA, the CDR3 is TGCGCCAGCAGCTTTGAGGGAGGTGAAAAACTGTTTTTT. It is translated as CASSFEGGEKLFF.

The chain employs TRBV5-1 and TRBJ2-1; 8 nucleotides line up with TRBD1. The CDR3 totals 15 residues. The J segment lost 1 base and the V segment lost 2 bases, leaving 2 bases of the junction unmatched. CDR1 SGHRS and CDR2 YFSETQ come from the germline V gene. CDR3 coding DNA: TGCGCCAGCAGCTTTGACAGGGGATCCTACAATGAGCAGTTCTTC. Translated, it gives CASSFDRGSYNEQFF.

This rearrangement joins TRBV5-8 to TRBJ2-7, with TRBD1 identical over 7 bases. CDR1 is SGHTS, CDR2 YDEGEE, per germline. This CDR3 spans 13 amino acids. The V and J ends lost 5 bases and 3 bases, in that order; junction bases with no gene match: 5. CDR3 in amino acids: CASSRGQLYEQYF. The DNA of the CDR3 is TGTGCCAGCAGTCGGGGACAGCTCTACGAGCAGTACTTC.

CDR3 nucleotides: TGCGCCAGCAGCCAAGATCCTGCTAGCGGGTATAGCTCCTACAATGAGCAGTTCTTC. Translating it yields CASSQDPASGYSSYNEQFF. The chain uses TRBV4-1 and TRBJ2-1; 8 bases are a match to TRBD2. Losses at the gene ends were 0 bases for V and 0 bases for J; bases not matched to a gene: 10. Germline V gives CDR1 MGHRA, CDR2 YSYEKL. The CDR3 sequence is 19 residues long.

Only one count was recorded for this clone. V is TRBV5-1 and J is TRBJ2-1; 8 bases match TRBD1. V shed 3 bases, J shed 0 bases, and the junction held 8 bases outside the gene matches. This CDR3 has 17 residues. Per the germline V gene, CDR1 is SGHRS and CDR2 is YFSETQ. The CDR3 nucleotides read TGCGCCAGCAGCTCACCCCCGGGACAGGTCTCCTACAATGAGCAGTTCTTC. Translation gives CASSSPPGQVSYNEQFF.

The chain is built from TRBV10-3 and TRBJ1-1, with D possibly being TRBD1 (5 bases). CDR1 and CDR2 (germline): ENHRY, SYGVKD. V dropped 3 bases and J dropped 4 bases, with 12 bases sitting between them. The CDR3 is 14 amino acids. The CDR3 coding sequence is TGTGCCATCAGTGATCGGGGGTACGGCACTGAAGCTTTCTTT. The encoded protein is CAISDRGYGTEAFF.

This sequence joins TRBV6-2 or TRBV6-3 and TRBJ1-5; 9 nucleotides match TRBD1. This CDR3 contains 13 residues. V was pared by 4 bases and J by 7 bases, with 2 bases of the junction left unmatched. The germline CDR1 and CDR2 sequences are MNHEY and SVGEGT. The CDR3 bases are TGTGCCAGCAGTTGGACAGGGGAACAGCCCCAGCATTTT. Translating gives CASSWTGEQPQHF.

V and J are TRBV5-1 and TRBJ2-3, with 7 bases identical to TRBD1. The CDR3 runs to 15 residues. Per the germline V gene, CDR1 is SGHRS and CDR2 is YFSETQ. V was pared by 4 bases and J by 3 bases, with 8 bases of the junction left unmatched. The CDR3 DNA follows: TGCGCCAGCAGCCTCACGAGACAGGGAACAGATACGCAGTATTTT. Its translation: CASSLTRQGTDTQYF.

The chain uses TRBV25-1 and TRBJ2-1; possible D gene TRBD2, 5 bases. Trimming took off 1 base at V and 8 bases at J, with 18 bases between the two ends. The CDR3 loop spans 16 amino acids. Germline loops: CDR1 MGHDK, CDR2 SYGVNS. The DNA for the CDR3 is TGTGCCAGCAGTGAATCTGGTCTAGCTCCCAGAGATGAGCAGTTCTTC. Its translation is CASSESGLAPRDEQFF. The whole variable domain, remainder taken from reference TRBV25-1 and TRBJ2-1, is EADIYQTPRYLVIGTGKKITLECSQTMGHDKMYWYQQDPGMELHLIHYSYGVNSTEKGDLSSESTVSRIRTEHFPLTLESARPSHTSQYLCASSESGLAPRDEQFFGPGTRLTVL.

J is TRBJ1-1 and V is TRBV7-2; 9 nucleotides line up with TRBD1. Unmatched junction bases numbered 6, after V lost 1 base and J lost 6 bases. There are 15 residues in the CDR3. Germline V gene sequence: CDR1 SGHTA, CDR2 FQGNSA. CDR3 loop: CASSLVGTGKPEAFF. For the CDR3, the DNA is TGTGCCAGCAGCTTAGTGGGGACAGGGAAGCCTGAAGCTTTCTTT.

J is TRBJ2-3 and V is TRBV7-3; D might be TRBD2 (6 bases). V was trimmed by 2 bases and J by 4 bases, leaving 19 bases between them. CDR3 length: 17 residues. Germline V gives CDR1 SGHTA, CDR2 FQGTGA. The CDR3 DNA reads as TGTGCCAGCAGCTTATCATCCGGGGACTCGTTGGCAGATACGCAGTATTTT. It codes for CASSLSSGDSLADTQYF.

CDR3 amino acids: CASSLFGTGGTKNIQYF. The CDR3 DNA is TGTGCCAGCAGTTTATTTGGGACAGGGGGCACCAAAAACATTCAGTACTTC. V is TRBV27 and J is TRBJ2-4, with 12 bases fitting TRBD1. The V segment lost 1 base and the J segment 2 bases; nucleotides outside the gene matches: 3. The CDR3 is made up of 17 amino acids. The germline V gene encodes CDR1 MNHEY and CDR2 SMNVEV (reference sequence).

The chain links TRBV10-3 to TRBJ1-6; D is ambiguous. Germline V gives CDR1 ENHRY, CDR2 SYGVKD. CDR3 length equals 15 residues. Trimming removed 2 bases from V and 6 bases from J, with 11 bases in between. The CDR3 nucleotides read TGTGCCATCAGTGAGAGAGGAGGGCTTAATTCACCCCTCCACTTT. Its translation is CAISERGGLNSPLHF.

The chain links TRBV18 to TRBJ1-4, with TRBD1 identical over 9 bases. Trimming at V came to 3 bases and at J to 3 bases, leaving 8 bases not matched to a gene. CDR3 size: 17 residues. Germline V gives CDR1 KGHSH, CDR2 LQKENI. The CDR3 region is CASSPGQGRIANEKLFF. DNA for the CDR3: TGTGCCAGCTCACCGGGACAGGGCAGGATCGCTAATGAAAAACTGTTTTTT.

This clone occurred once. The gene calls are TRBV25-1 and TRBJ1-1; 7 bases are a match to TRBD1. The germline gives CDR1 MGHDK, CDR2 SYGVNS. J lost 6 bases, V lost 4 bases, and 8 bases had no gene match. This CDR3 has 14 amino acids. CDR3 in DNA: TGTGCCAGCAGTGTTGACAGGGAAACCGCTGAAGCTTTCTTT. Translated: CASSVDRETAEAFF.

J is TRBJ2-1 and V is TRBV5-1, with 11 bases that match TRBD2. The CDR3 extends over 14 amino acids. Germline trimming cut 3 bases from V and 7 bases from J; bases unmatched to any gene: 3. Germline CDR1 is SGHRS and CDR2 is YFSETQ. The CDR3 DNA reads as TGCGCCAGCAGCTCTAGCGGGAGGAAGAATGAGCAGTTCTTC. Residues: CASSSSGRKNEQFF.

This clone was detected only once. The rearrangement links TRBV19 to TRBJ1-3; D is possibly TRBD1 (5 bases). CDR3 length equals 15 residues. Germline V gene sequence: CDR1 LNHDA, CDR2 SQIVND (reference sequence). V lost 10 bases and J lost 4, with 20 bases in between. Here the CDR3 reads CATNTAGKAGNTIYF. The CDR3 DNA follows: TGTGCCACTAATACGGCAGGGAAGGCCGGAAACACCATATATTTT.

Turning to this clone: Other DNA variants within this sample encode the same CDR3. The chain joins TRBV18 to TRBJ1-1; D is ambiguous. This CDR3 has 14 amino acids. V was pared by 1 base and J by 1 base, with 7 bases between. Germline V gene sequence: CDR1 KGHSH, CDR2 LQKENI. The DNA for the CDR3 is TGTGCCAGCTCACCACTGGGCCAGAACACTGAAGCTTTCTTT. It yields the protein CASSPLGQNTEAFF. Variable domain in full (rest from reference TRBV18 and TRBJ1-1): NAGVMQNPRHLVRRRGQEARLRCSPMKGHSHVYWYRQLPEEGLKFMVYLQKENIIDESGMPKERFSAEFPKEGPSILRIQQVVRGDSAAYFCASSPLGQNTEAFFGQGTRLTVV.

The rearrangement links TRBV27 to TRBJ1-5; TRBD1 matches at 7 bases. The CDR3 has 15 residues. The J segment lost 5 bases and the V segment lost 2 bases, leaving 6 bases of the junction unmatched. CDR1 is MNHEY and CDR2 is SMNVEV in the germline V gene (reference sequence). The CDR3 reads CASSLAGGDYQPQHF. CDR3 in DNA: TGTGCCAGCAGTTTAGCAGGGGGAGATTATCAGCCCCAGCATTTT.